Listed below are T cell receptor beta chains from one sample, sequenced in a study of T cells in Graves' hyperthyroidism and ophthalmopathy. TCRdb used MiXCR to reprocess the multiplex PCR reads, holding one entry per CDR3 protein. The table includes fewer than 350,000 distinct CDR3 sequences, about an eighth detected once. The sample taken for sequencing was blood. The receptors shown here come from a woman aged 30 to 39 with Graves' hyperthyroidism that later progressed to Graves' ophthalmopathy. Both conserved end residues are part of each CDR3. D genes are given only for firm matches. Size values are once, few and many counts, or a class for expanded clones, and some rows have none.

d_gene	abundance	j_gene	len	v_gene	CDR3nt	CDR3aa
TRBD1	NA	TRBJ2-3	16	TRBV6-1	TGTGCCAGCAGGCTCACAGGGGACGGGTACACAGATACGCAGTATTTT	CASRLTGDGYTDTQYF
TRBD1	many	TRBJ1-1	17	TRBV7-8	TGTGCCAGCAGCTTATCTCGAGGGACAGTGGATAACACTGAAGCTTTCTTT	CASSLSRGTVDNTEAFF
TRBD2	many	TRBJ2-7	15	TRBV5-1	TGCGCCAGCAGCTTGGGACTAGCGGGAGTTTCCGAGCAGTACTTC	CASSLGLAGVSEQYF
NA	few	TRBJ1-1	15	TRBV5-4	TGTGCCAGCAGCGTTGGAATGGGAACCGCGGTTGAAGCTTTCTTT	CASSVGMGTAVEAFF
TRBD1	many	TRBJ1-2	14	TRBV15	TGTGCCACCAGCAGGGTACAGGGGACTGAAGGCTACACCTTC	CATSRVQGTEGYTF
NA	NA	TRBJ2-2	15	TRBV2	TGTGCCAGCAGTGTAACAGTACCGAACACCGGGGAGCTGTTTTTT	CASSVTVPNTGELFF
NA	many	TRBJ2-5	13	TRBV7-9	TGTGCCAGCAGCACCCAGAACCAAGAGACCCAGTACTTC	CASSTQNQETQYF
NA	many	TRBJ2-5	15	TRBV2	TGTGCCAGCAGTGAATCGGTCGGGCGCCAAGAGACCCAGTACTTC	CASSESVGRQETQYF
TRBD1	many	TRBJ2-2	16	TRBV6-1	TGTGCCAGCAGTTCGAGGGACAGGCCGAACACCGGGGAGCTGTTTTTT	CASSSRDRPNTGELFF
NA	NA	TRBJ2-7	13	TRBV7-8	TGTGCCAGCGGCTTTAGCATCTGCTACGAGCAGTACTTC	CASGFSICYEQYF
NA	many	TRBJ2-6	18	TRBV7-3	TGTGCCAGCAGCTTAAGCAACCCTGACAGGTCGGGGGCCAACGTCCTGACTTTC	CASSLSNPDRSGANVLTF
NA	many	TRBJ2-3	17	TRBV28	TGTGCCAGCAGTTTATTTCGCAGGGGGGGGTCCACAGATACGCAGTATTTT	CASSLFRRGGSTDTQYF
NA	NA	TRBJ1-6	13	TRBV7-2	TGTGCCAGCAGGGAGATGGGAGTTTCACCCCTCCAGTTT	CASREMGVSPLQF
NA	many	TRBJ1-5	17	TRBV7-8	TGTGCCAGCAGCTTAGCCCGGATGCCGTTACTCAATCAGCCCCAGCATTTT	CASSLARMPLLNQPQHF
TRBD2	many	TRBJ2-7	13	TRBV20-1	TGCAGTGCTAAAGGACTAGCGGGCTACGAGCAGTACTTC	CSAKGLAGYEQYF
NA	few	TRBJ1-5	13	TRBV30	TGTGCCTGGAGGAAACAGGGCAATCAGCCCCAGCATTTT	CAWRKQGNQPQHF
NA	many	TRBJ2-1	10	TRBV30	TGTGCCGCTAGAGGTGGAGAGCAGTTCTTC	CAARGGEQFF
NA	few	TRBJ1-4	13	TRBV6-1	TGTGCCAGCAGTGGTATCGGGGGGGAAAAACTGTTTTTT	CASSGIGGEKLFF
TRBD2	many	TRBJ2-7	14	TRBV28	TGTGCCAGCAGTCCTCTAGCGGGAGGATACGAGCAGTACTTC	CASSPLAGGYEQYF
TRBD2	few	TRBJ2-1	15	TRBV20-1	TGCAGTGCGTACCGGCGAGGCGGGAGTAGGAATGAGCAGTTCTTC	CSAYRRGGSRNEQFF
TRBD2	many	TRBJ2-7	15	TRBV12-3/TRBV12-4	TGTGCCAGCAGTATGGGACTAGCGGGAGTGGACGAGCAGTACTTC	CASSMGLAGVDEQYF
NA	many	TRBJ1-4	16	TRBV9	TGTGCCAGCAGCCCCCGTGTGCCTGCAACTAATGAAAAACTGTTTTTT	CASSPRVPATNEKLFF
NA	NA	TRBJ2-6	14	TRBV12-3/TRBV12-4	TGTGCCAGCAGTCTATCCGGTGGGGCCAACGTCCTGACTTTC	CASSLSGGANVLTF
NA	few	TRBJ2-7	12	TRBV20-1	TGCAGTCCCCCTTGGGGTGGATACGAGCAGTACTTC	CSPPWGGYEQYF
TRBD1	many	TRBJ1-1	13	TRBV5-1	TGCGCCAGCAGCTCTGGACAGGGTCTGGAAGCTTTCTTT	CASSSGQGLEAFF
NA	NA	TRBJ1-5	11	TRBV6-1	TGTGCCAGCAGTGCCGGGGCGACCAAGCATTTT	CASSAGATKHF
TRBD2	few	TRBJ2-2	15	TRBV7-9	TGTGCCAGCAGACCCGGGACTAGCGGGATCGGGGAGCTGTTTTTT	CASRPGTSGIGELFF
TRBD2	many	TRBJ2-1	15	TRBV7-7	TGTGCTAGCAGCCCCCTTCTTAGCGGGGACAATGAGCAGTTCTTC	CASSPLLSGDNEQFF